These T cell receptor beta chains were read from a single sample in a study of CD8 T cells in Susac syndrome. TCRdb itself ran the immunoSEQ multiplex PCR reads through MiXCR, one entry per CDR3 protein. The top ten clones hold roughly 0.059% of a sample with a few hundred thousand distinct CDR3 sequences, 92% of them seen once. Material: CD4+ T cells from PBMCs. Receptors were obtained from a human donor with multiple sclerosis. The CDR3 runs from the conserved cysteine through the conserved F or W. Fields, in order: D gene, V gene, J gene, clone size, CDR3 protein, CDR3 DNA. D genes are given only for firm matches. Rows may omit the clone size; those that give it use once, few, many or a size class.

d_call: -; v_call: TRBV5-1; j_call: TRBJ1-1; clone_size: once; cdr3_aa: CASSLVKGIRLKNTEAFF; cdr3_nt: TGCGCCAGCAGCTTGGTAAAGGGCATACGCCTCAAGAACACTGAAGCTTTCTTT
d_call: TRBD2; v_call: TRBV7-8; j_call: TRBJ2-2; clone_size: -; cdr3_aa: CASSRTSGYTGELFF; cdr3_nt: TGTGCCAGCAGCAGGACTAGCGGATACACCGGGGAGCTGTTTTTT
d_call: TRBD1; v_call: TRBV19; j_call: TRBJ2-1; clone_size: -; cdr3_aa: CASSQTGKGTNEQFF; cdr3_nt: TGTGCCAGTAGTCAGACAGGGAAAGGAACCAATGAGCAGTTCTTC
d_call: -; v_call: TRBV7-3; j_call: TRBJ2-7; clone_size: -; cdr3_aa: CASSLISGWKNEQYF; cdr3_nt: TGTGCCAGCAGCTTAATTTCGGGGTGGAAGAACGAGCAGTACTTC
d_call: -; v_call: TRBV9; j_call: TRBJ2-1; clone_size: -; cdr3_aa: CASSKGLNNEQFF; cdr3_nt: TGTGCCAGCAGCAAGGGGCTTAACAATGAGCAGTTCTTC
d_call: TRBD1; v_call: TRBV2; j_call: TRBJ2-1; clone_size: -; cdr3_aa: CASSERFWDREGNEQFF; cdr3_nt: TGTGCCAGCAGTGAAAGATTCTGGGACAGGGAAGGTAATGAGCAGTTCTTC
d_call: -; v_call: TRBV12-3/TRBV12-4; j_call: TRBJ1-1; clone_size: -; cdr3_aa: CASSPRSWGNTEAFF; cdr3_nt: TGTGCCAGCAGCCCTCGGTCCTGGGGGAACACTGAAGCTTTCTTT
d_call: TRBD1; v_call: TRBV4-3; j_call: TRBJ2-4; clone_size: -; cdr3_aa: CASSQDPRQGAESKNIQYF; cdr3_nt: TGCGCCAGCAGCCAAGACCCTCGGCAGGGGGCAGAGTCCAAAAACATTCAGTACTTC
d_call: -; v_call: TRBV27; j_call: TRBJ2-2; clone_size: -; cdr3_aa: CASSFIQGGRLFF; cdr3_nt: TGTGCCAGCAGTTTCATCCAGGGGGGACGGCTGTTTTTT
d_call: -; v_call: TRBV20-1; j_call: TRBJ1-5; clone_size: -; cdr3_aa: CSASGDYSNQPQHF; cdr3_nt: TGCAGTGCTAGCGGAGATTATAGCAATCAGCCCCAGCATTTT
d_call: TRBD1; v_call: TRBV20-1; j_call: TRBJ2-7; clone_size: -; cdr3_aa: CSARPGQHYEQYF; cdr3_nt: TGCAGTGCTAGGCCGGGACAGCACTACGAGCAGTACTTC
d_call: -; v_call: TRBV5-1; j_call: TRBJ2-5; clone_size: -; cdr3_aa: CASSLGGTTRRGETQYF; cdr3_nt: TGCGCCAGCAGCTTGGGGGGTACGACTAGAAGGGGAGAGACCCAGTACTTC
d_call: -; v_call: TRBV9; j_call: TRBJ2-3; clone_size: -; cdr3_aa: CASSVEARFTDTQYF; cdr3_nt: TGTGCCAGCAGCGTAGAGGCCCGCTTCACAGATACGCAGTATTTT
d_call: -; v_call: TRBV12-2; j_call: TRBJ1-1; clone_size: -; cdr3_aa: CASRLEYTLNRSGTEAFF; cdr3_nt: TGTGCAAGTCGCTTAGAATACACTTTGAACAGGTCCGGCACTGAAGCTTTCTTT
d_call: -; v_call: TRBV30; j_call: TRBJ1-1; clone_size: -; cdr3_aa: CAWRYQGNTEAFF; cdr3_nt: TGTGCCTGGAGATATCAGGGGAACACTGAAGCTTTCTTT
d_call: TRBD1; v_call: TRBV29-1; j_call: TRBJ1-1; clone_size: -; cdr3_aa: CSVEIGGPEAFF; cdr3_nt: TGCAGCGTTGAAATAGGGGGCCCTGAAGCTTTCTTT
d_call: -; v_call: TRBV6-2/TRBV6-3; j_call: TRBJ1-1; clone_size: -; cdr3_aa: CASSPGHLNTEAFF; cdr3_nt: TGTGCCAGCAGCCCGGGACACCTGAACACTGAAGCTTTCTTT
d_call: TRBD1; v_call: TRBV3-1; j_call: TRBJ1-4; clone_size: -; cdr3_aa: CASSPYTADRMEKLFF; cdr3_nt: TGTGCCAGCAGCCCTTACACCGCGGACAGGATGGAAAAACTGTTTTTT
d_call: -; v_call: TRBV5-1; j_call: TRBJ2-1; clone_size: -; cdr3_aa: CASSPSGSWQFF; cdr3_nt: TGCGCCAGCAGCCCCTCCGGGAGCTGGCAGTTCTTC
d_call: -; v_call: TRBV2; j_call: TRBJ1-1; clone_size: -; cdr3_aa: CASRGRAGRTEAFF; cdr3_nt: TGTGCCAGCAGGGGTCGGGCAGGGCGTACTGAAGCTTTCTTT
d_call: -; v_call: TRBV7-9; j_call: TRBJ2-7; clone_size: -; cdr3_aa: CASSSLGPYEQYF; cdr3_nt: TGTGCCAGCAGCTCCCTCGGACCTTACGAGCAGTACTTC
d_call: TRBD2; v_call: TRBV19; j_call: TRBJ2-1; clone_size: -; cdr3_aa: CASSMAGAGYNEQFF; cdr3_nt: TGTGCCAGTAGTATGGCGGGAGCGGGTTACAATGAGCAGTTCTTC
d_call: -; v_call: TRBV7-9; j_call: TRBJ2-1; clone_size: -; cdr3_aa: CASSSGRGYNEQFF; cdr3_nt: TGTGCCAGCTCATCGGGAAGGGGCTACAATGAGCAGTTCTTC
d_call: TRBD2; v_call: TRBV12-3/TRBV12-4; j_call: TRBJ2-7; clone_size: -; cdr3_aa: CASSVRLAGVGEQYF; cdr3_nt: TGTGCCAGCAGTGTGAGACTAGCGGGAGTGGGCGAGCAGTACTTC
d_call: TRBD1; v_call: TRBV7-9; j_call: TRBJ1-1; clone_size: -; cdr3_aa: CASSYLGQGLNTEAFF; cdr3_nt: TGTGCCAGCAGCTACCTGGGACAGGGGTTGAACACTGAAGCTTTCTTT
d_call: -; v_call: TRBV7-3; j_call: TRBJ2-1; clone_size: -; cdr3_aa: CASSSQPASRGWEQFF; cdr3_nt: TGTGCCAGCAGTTCCCAACCGGCCTCCCGGGGATGGGAGCAGTTCTTC
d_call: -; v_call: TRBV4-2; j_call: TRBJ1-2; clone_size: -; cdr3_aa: CASSPLWERARAAINYGYTF; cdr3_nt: TGTGCCAGCAGCCCCCTGTGGGAGCGGGCGAGGGCAGCGATAAACTATGGCTACACCTTC
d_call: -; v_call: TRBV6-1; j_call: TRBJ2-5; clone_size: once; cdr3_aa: CASTASEETQYF; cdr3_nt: TGTGCCAGCACGGCTAGTGAGGAGACCCAGTACTTC
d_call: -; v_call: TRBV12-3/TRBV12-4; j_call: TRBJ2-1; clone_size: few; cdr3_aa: CASSLRGEQFF; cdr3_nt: TGTGCCAGCAGTTTGAGGGGTGAGCAGTTCTTC
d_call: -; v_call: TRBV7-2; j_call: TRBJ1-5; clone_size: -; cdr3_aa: CASSLRSNQPQHF; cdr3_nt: TGTGCCAGCAGCTTAAGGAGTAATCAGCCCCAGCATTTT
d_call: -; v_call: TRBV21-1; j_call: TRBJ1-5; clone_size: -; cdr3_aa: CASSPTGCPGTQHF; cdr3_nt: TGTGCCAGCAGCCCTACAGGGTGCCCCGGGACCCAGCATTTT
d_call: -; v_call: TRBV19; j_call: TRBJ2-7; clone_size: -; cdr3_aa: CASSIGESLYEQYF; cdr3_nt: TGTGCCAGTAGTATAGGAGAAAGCCTCTACGAGCAGTACTTC
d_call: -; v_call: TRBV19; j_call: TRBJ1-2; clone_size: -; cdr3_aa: CASSKDVREGYTF; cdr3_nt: TGTGCCAGTAGTAAGGACGTCCGGGAGGGCTACACCTTC
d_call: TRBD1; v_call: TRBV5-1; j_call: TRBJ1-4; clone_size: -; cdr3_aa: CASSLTGADEKLFF; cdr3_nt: TGCGCCAGCAGCCTTACAGGGGCCGATGAAAAACTGTTTTTT
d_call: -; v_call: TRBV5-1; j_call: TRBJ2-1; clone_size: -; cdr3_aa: CASSLAGESYNEQFF; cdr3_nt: TGCGCCAGCAGCTTGGCGGGAGAATCCTACAATGAGCAGTTCTTC
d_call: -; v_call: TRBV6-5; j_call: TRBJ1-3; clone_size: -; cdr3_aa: CASSYGEPNTIYF; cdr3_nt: TGTGCCAGCAGTTACGGCGAGCCAAACACCATATATTTT
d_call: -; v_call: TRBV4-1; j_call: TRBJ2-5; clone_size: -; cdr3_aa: CASSQRVLRSQETQYF; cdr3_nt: TGCGCCAGCAGCCAAAGAGTTCTGCGGTCCCAAGAGACCCAGTACTTC
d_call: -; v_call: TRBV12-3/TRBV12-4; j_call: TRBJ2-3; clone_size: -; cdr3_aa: CASRGGSRTDTQYF; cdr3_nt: TGTGCCAGCAGGGGGGGCTCCAGGACAGATACGCAGTATTTT
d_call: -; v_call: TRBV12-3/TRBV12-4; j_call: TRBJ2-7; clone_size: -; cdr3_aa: CASSKLDFGYEQYF; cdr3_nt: TGTGCCAGCAGCAAGCTAGATTTCGGTTACGAGCAGTACTTC
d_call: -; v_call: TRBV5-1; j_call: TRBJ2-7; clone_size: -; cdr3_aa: CASSLAAEREQYF; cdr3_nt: TGCGCCAGCAGCTTGGCGGCAGAACGCGAGCAGTACTTC
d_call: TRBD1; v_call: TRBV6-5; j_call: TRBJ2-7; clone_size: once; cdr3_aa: CVPSAGTGKHEQYF; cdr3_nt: TGTGTCCCTTCGGCGGGGACAGGGAAACACGAGCAGTACTTC
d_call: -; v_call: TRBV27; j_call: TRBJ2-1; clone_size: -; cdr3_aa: CASSLRLEYNEQFF; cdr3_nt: TGTGCCAGCAGTCTACGACTTGAATACAATGAGCAGTTCTTC
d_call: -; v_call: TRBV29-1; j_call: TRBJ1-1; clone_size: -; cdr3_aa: CSVVRFTGTEAFF; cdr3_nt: TGCAGCGTTGTAAGGTTTACAGGCACTGAAGCTTTCTTT
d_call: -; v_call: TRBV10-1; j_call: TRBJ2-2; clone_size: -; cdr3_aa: CASSVTTGELFF; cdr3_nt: TGCGCCAGCAGTGTTACAACCGGGGAGCTGTTTTTT
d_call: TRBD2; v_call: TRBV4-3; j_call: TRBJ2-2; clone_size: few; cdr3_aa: CASSQGSPLAEGDGELFF; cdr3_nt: TGCGCCAGCAGCCAAGGGAGCCCACTAGCGGAGGGTGACGGGGAGCTGTTTTTT
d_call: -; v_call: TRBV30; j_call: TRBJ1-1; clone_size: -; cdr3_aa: CAWKPQVNTEAFF; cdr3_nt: TGTGCCTGGAAGCCACAGGTAAACACTGAAGCTTTCTTT
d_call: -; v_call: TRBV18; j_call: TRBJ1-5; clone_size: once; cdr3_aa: CASSRADRQPQHF; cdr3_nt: TGTGCCAGCTCAAGGGCCGACCGCCAGCCCCAGCATTTT
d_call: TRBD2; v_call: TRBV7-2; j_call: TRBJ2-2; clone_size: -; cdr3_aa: CASSLSGRALGNTGELFF; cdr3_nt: TGTGCCAGCAGTCTTAGCGGGAGGGCCCTCGGGAACACCGGGGAGCTGTTTTTT
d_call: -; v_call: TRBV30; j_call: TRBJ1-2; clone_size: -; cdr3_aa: CAWSTTNYGYTF; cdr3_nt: TGTGCCTGGAGTACCACTAACTATGGCTACACCTTC
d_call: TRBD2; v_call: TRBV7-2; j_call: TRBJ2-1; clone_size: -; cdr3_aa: CASSFGLAAEQFF; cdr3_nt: TGTGCCAGCAGCTTCGGACTAGCGGCTGAGCAGTTCTTC
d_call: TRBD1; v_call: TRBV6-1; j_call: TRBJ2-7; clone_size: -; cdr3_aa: CASSGSRQGTGYEQYF; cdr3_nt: TGTGCCAGCAGTGGGAGTAGACAGGGAACCGGGTACGAGCAGTACTTC
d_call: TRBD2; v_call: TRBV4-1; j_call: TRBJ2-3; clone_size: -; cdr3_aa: CASSQAGTSGHTQYF; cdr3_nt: TGCGCCAGCAGCCAAGCCGGGACTAGCGGTCATACGCAGTATTTT
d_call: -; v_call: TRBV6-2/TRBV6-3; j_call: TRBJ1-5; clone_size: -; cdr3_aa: CASSTSNQPQHF; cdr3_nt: TGTGCCAGCAGTACTAGCAATCAGCCCCAGCATTTT
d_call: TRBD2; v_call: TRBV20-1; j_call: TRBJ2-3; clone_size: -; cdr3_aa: CSASSGRTDTQYF; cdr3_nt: TGCAGTGCCTCTAGCGGGAGGACAGATACGCAGTATTTT
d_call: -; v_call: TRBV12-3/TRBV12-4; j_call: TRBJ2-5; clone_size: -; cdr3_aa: CASSLLSQETQYF; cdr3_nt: TGTGCCAGCAGTTTACTCTCCCAAGAGACCCAGTACTTC
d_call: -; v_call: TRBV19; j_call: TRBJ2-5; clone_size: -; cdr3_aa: CASSITGGIETQYF; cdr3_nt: TGTGCCAGTAGTATCACTGGGGGGATCGAGACCCAGTACTTC
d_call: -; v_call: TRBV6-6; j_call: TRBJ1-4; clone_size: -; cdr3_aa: CASSYRSNEKLFF; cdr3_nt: TGTGCCAGCAGTTACCGTTCGAATGAAAAACTGTTTTTT